A selection of T cell receptor beta chains follows, all from one sample in a study of blood T cell repertoires in COVID-19. TCRdb keeps only in-frame clones here, not all; method: immunoSEQ multiplex PCR. The table has fewer than 150,000 clones, 85% seen once; the top ten hold roughly an eighth. The sequencing sample was made of peripheral blood. All receptors come from a human donor in a cohort sampled during active COVID-19. Each CDR3 is given with its conserved first and last residue. D genes are given only for firm matches. Only part of the rows carry a size: once, few, many, or a class if the clone is expanded.

J gene: TRBJ2-1; D gene: TRBD1; V gene: TRBV3-1/TRBV3-2; clone size: few; CDR3 DNA: TGTGCCAGCAGGGGCGGACAGGGGTACAATGAGCAGTTCTTC; CDR3 protein: CASRGGQGYNEQFF
J gene: TRBJ2-1; D gene: .; V gene: TRBV6-5; clone size: .; CDR3 DNA: TGTGCCAGCACCCTAGCGCGTCTCAATGAGCAGTTCTTC; CDR3 protein: CASTLARLNEQFF
J gene: TRBJ1-5; D gene: TRBD1; V gene: TRBV29-1; clone size: .; CDR3 DNA: TGCAGCGTAACTGAGGGACAGTCTTATGGACCCCAGCATTTT; CDR3 protein: CSVTEGQSYGPQHF
J gene: TRBJ1-3; D gene: .; V gene: TRBV6-5; clone size: once; CDR3 DNA: TGTGCCAGCAGTTACGGGAGGAGCTCTGGAAACACCATATATTTT; CDR3 protein: CASSYGRSSGNTIYF
J gene: TRBJ1-1; D gene: .; V gene: TRBV5-1; clone size: .; CDR3 DNA: TGCGCCAGCAGCTTCCAAACAAGGAGGGGAACTGAAGCTTTCTTT; CDR3 protein: CASSFQTRRGTEAFF
J gene: TRBJ1-5; D gene: .; V gene: TRBV24-1; clone size: .; CDR3 DNA: TGTGCCACCAGTGAGCCAGGGTCGCCCCAGCATTTT; CDR3 protein: CATSEPGSPQHF
J gene: TRBJ2-5; D gene: TRBD1; V gene: TRBV5-1; clone size: .; CDR3 DNA: TGCGCCAGCAGCTTACTGGGACAGGGGGCGCCCCAAGAGACCCAGTACTTC; CDR3 protein: CASSLLGQGAPQETQYF
J gene: TRBJ1-2; D gene: .; V gene: TRBV20-1; clone size: few; CDR3 DNA: TGCAGTGCTCCCCAACCGAGAGGCTACACCTTC; CDR3 protein: CSAPQPRGYTF
J gene: TRBJ2-2; D gene: .; V gene: TRBV6-5; clone size: .; CDR3 DNA: TGTGCCAGCAGTTACGTGGCGGGGACCACCGGGGAGCTGTTTTTT; CDR3 protein: CASSYVAGTTGELFF
J gene: TRBJ2-7; D gene: .; V gene: TRBV5-4; clone size: few; CDR3 DNA: TGTGCCAGCAGCGTCCCGAGCTCCTACGAGCAGTACTTC; CDR3 protein: CASSVPSSYEQYF
J gene: TRBJ1-1; D gene: TRBD1; V gene: TRBV4-1; clone size: .; CDR3 DNA: TGCGCCAGCAGCCTTGGACAGGGGAACACTGAAGCTTTCTTT; CDR3 protein: CASSLGQGNTEAFF
J gene: TRBJ1-4; D gene: TRBD1; V gene: TRBV15; clone size: .; CDR3 DNA: TGTGCCACCAGCAGAGGGACAGGGGCGGCAGGAGAGGGGCTGTTTTTT; CDR3 protein: CATSRGTGAAGEGLFF
J gene: TRBJ1-3; D gene: .; V gene: TRBV21-1; clone size: .; CDR3 DNA: TGTGCCAGCAGGTGGCAGGTTAGATGCCTGGAGGAAAACACCATATATTTT; CDR3 protein: CASRWQVRCLEENTIYF
J gene: TRBJ1-2; D gene: TRBD1; V gene: TRBV5-5; clone size: .; CDR3 DNA: TGTGCCAGCAGCTTAAGATCGACAGGGAGTCACTATGGCTACACCTTC; CDR3 protein: CASSLRSTGSHYGYTF
J gene: TRBJ1-5; D gene: .; V gene: TRBV5-5; clone size: few; CDR3 DNA: TGTGCCAGCAGCTTAGGGGGGGACCGCGGAGAGCCCCAGCATTTT; CDR3 protein: CASSLGGDRGEPQHF
J gene: TRBJ2-7; D gene: .; V gene: TRBV3-1/TRBV3-2; clone size: .; CDR3 DNA: TGTGCCAGCAGCCAAGATATTGGAGCCCCTCGGGGGCAGTACTTC; CDR3 protein: CASSQDIGAPRGQYF
J gene: TRBJ1-2; D gene: TRBD1; V gene: TRBV11-1; clone size: .; CDR3 DNA: TGTGCCAGCAGCTTATTGACAGGGGACTATGGCTACACCTTC; CDR3 protein: CASSLLTGDYGYTF
J gene: TRBJ1-1; D gene: TRBD1; V gene: TRBV12-5; clone size: once; CDR3 DNA: TGTGCTAGTGGTTTGGTGGTCTCGACAGGGAAGGGGACTGAAGCTTTCTTT; CDR3 protein: CASGLVVSTGKGTEAFF
J gene: TRBJ2-7; D gene: .; V gene: TRBV7-2; clone size: .; CDR3 DNA: TGTGCCAGCAGTCGGGGGGCGGGGGAGTACGAGCAGTACTTC; CDR3 protein: CASSRGAGEYEQYF
J gene: TRBJ2-5; D gene: .; V gene: TRBV7-6; clone size: .; CDR3 DNA: TGTGCCAGCAGCTTACCCCCCGGTGGAGGCGGAGAGACCCAGTACTTC; CDR3 protein: CASSLPPGGGGETQYF
J gene: TRBJ2-5; D gene: .; V gene: TRBV11-3; clone size: .; CDR3 DNA: TGTGCCAGCAGCTTAGGCCAGTACCAAGAGACCCAGTACTTC; CDR3 protein: CASSLGQYQETQYF
J gene: TRBJ2-1; D gene: TRBD1; V gene: TRBV10-3; clone size: .; CDR3 DNA: TGTGCCATCAGCCAGGACAGGGGGATAAGCTCCTACAATGAGCAGTTCTTC; CDR3 protein: CAISQDRGISSYNEQFF
J gene: TRBJ2-3; D gene: .; V gene: TRBV7-2; clone size: .; CDR3 DNA: TGTGCCAGCACCCTAAACGGAGGGGGCACAGATACGCAGTATTTT; CDR3 protein: CASTLNGGGTDTQYF
J gene: TRBJ1-2; D gene: .; V gene: TRBV9; clone size: .; CDR3 DNA: TGTGCCAGCAGCAGACAGAGAGATGGCTACACCTTC; CDR3 protein: CASSRQRDGYTF
J gene: TRBJ1-1; D gene: .; V gene: TRBV6-5; clone size: .; CDR3 DNA: TGTGCCAGCACCCGGGGAGGGGGGCGCGGGACTGAAGCTTTCTTT; CDR3 protein: CASTRGGGRGTEAFF
J gene: TRBJ2-2; D gene: TRBD1; V gene: TRBV6-2/TRBV6-3; clone size: .; CDR3 DNA: TGTGCCAGCAGTTACTCGTGGACAGGGAGCGCCGGGGAGCTGTTTTTT; CDR3 protein: CASSYSWTGSAGELFF
J gene: TRBJ2-2; D gene: .; V gene: TRBV21-1; clone size: .; CDR3 DNA: .; CDR3 protein: CAWGTGNTGELFF
J gene: TRBJ2-3; D gene: TRBD2; V gene: TRBV27; clone size: .; CDR3 DNA: TGTGCCAGCAGTTTCCAGCGGGGGCGGGGCACAGATACGCAGTATTTT; CDR3 protein: CASSFQRGRGTDTQYF
J gene: TRBJ1-1; D gene: .; V gene: TRBV7-3; clone size: .; CDR3 DNA: TGTGCCAGCAGCCGTAATGTGGTCGGCACTGAAGCTTTCTTT; CDR3 protein: CASSRNVVGTEAFF